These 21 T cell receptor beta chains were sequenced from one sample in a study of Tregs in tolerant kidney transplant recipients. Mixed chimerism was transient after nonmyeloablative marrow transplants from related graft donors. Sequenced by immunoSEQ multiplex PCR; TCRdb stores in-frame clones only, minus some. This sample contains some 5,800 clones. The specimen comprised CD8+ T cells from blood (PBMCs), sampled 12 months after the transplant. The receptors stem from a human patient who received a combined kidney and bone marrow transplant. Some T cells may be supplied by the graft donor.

CDR3 protein: CASSLIVQETQYF. The covered CDR3 bases are TGTGCCAGCAGCTTAATCGTCCAAGAGACC. The chain uses TRBV7-2 and TRBJ2-5; D is unclear. The CDR3 is cut off 3 residues early in the read; its end comes from the germline J gene. The length of the CDR3 is 13 residues. Germline V gene lookup returns CDR1 SGHTA and CDR2 FQGNSA. Trimming stripped 2 bases from V and 1 base from J, with 5 bases between.

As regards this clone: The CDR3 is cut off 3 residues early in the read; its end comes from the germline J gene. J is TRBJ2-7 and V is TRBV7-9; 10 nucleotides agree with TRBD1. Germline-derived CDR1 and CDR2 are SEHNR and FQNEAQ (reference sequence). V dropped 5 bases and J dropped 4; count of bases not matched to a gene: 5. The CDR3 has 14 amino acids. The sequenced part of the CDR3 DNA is TGTGCCAGCAGCGACAGGGGGCGCGGGTACGAG. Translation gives CASSDRGRGYE. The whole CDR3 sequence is CASSDRGRGYEQYF.

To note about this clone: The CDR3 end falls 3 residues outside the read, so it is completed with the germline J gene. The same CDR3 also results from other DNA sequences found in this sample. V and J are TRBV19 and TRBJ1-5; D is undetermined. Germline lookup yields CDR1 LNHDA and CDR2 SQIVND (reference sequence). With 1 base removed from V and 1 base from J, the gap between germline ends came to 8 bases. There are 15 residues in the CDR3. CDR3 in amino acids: CASSIAVGSNQPQHF. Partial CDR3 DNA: TGTGCCAGTAGTATAGCGGTGGGCAGCAATCAGCCC.

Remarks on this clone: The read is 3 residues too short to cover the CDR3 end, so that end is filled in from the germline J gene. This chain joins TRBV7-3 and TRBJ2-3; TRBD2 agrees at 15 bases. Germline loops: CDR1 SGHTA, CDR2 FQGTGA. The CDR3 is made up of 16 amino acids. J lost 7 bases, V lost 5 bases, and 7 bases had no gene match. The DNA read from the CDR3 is TGTGCCAGCAGCATCGGACTAGCGGGAGGGCTAAATACG. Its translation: CASSIGLAGGLNT. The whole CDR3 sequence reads CASSIGLAGGLNTQYF.

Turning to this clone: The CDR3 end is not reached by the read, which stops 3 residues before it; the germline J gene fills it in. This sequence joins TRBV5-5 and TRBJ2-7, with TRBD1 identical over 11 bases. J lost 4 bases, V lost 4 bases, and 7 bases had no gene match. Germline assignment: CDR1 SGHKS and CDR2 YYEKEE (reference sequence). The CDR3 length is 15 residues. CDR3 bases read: TGTGCCAGCAGCCAACCGGACAGGGGGCTATACGAG. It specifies CASSQPDRGLYE. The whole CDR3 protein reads CASSQPDRGLYEQYF. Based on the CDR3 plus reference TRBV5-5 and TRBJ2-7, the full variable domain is DAGVTQSPTHLIKTRGQQVTLRCSPISGHKSVSWYQQVLGQGPQFIFQYYEKEERGRGNFPDRFSARQFPNYSSELNVNALLLGDSALYLCASSQPDRGLYEQYFGPGTRLTVT.

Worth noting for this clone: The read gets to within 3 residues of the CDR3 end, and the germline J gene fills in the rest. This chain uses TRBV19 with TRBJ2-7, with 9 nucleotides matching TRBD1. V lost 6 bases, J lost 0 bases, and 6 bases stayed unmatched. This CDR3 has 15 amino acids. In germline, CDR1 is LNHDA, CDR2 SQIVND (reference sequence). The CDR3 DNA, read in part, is TGTGCCAGTAGCTCTGGACAGGGGCTCTCCTACGAG. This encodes CASSSGQGLSYE. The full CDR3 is CASSSGQGLSYEQYF.

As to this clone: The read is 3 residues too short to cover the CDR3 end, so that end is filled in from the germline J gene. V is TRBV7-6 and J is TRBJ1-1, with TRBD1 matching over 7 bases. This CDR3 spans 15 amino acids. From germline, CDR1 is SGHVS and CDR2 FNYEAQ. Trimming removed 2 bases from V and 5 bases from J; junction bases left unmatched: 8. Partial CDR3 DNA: TGTGCCAGCAGCTTATTAACAGGGGTAAATACTGAA. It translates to CASSLLTGVNTE. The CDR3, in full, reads CASSLLTGVNTEAFF.

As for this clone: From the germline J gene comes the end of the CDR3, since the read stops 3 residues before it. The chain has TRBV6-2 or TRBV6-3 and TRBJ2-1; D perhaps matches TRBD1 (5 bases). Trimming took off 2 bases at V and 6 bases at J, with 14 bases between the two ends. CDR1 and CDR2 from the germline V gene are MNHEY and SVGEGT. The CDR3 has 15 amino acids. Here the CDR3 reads CASSYGARLTNEQFF. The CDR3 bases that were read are TGTGCCAGCAGTTACGGGGCACGACTGACCAATGAG.

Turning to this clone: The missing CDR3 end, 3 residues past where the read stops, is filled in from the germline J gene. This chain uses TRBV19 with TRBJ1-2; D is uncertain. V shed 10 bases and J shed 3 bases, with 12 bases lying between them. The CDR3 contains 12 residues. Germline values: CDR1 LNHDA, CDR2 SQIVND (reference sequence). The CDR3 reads CATTHSDYGYTF. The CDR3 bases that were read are TGTGCCACCACGCACTCTGACTATGGC.

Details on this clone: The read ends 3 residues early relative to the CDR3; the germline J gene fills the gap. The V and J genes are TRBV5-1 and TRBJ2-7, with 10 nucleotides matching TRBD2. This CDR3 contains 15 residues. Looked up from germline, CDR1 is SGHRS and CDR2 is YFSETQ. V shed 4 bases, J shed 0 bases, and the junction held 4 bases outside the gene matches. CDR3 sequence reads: CASSTRTSGSYEQYF. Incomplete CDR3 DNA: TGCGCCAGCAGCACTCGGACTAGCGGCTCCTACGAG.

The chain's CDR3 is CASSHHRRFTFEQFF. CDR3 DNA, as far as it was read: TGCGCCAGCAGTCATCATCGAAGGTTTACCTTTGAG. The chain carries TRBV23-1 and TRBJ2-1; D not certain. Read coverage stops 3 residues before the CDR3 terminus; the germline J gene supplies the remainder. TRBV23-1 is an ORF, and what it does is uncertain. V was clipped by 3 bases and J by 9 bases, with 18 bases between them. This CDR3 comprises 15 residues.

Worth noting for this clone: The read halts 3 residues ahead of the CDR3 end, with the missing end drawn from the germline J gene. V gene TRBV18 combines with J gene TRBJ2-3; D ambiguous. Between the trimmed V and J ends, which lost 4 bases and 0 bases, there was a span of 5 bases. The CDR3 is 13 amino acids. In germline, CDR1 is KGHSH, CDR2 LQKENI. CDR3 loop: CASSLASTDTQYF. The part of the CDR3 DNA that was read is TGTGCCAGCTCACTAGCAAGCACAGATACG.

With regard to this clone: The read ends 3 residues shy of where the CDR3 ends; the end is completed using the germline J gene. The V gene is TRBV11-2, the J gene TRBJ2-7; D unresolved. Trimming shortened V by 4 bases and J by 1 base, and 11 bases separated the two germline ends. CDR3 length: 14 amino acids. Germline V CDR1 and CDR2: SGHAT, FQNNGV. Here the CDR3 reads CASSSTTGSYEQYF. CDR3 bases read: TGTGCCAGCAGCTCCACTACGGGTTCCTACGAG.

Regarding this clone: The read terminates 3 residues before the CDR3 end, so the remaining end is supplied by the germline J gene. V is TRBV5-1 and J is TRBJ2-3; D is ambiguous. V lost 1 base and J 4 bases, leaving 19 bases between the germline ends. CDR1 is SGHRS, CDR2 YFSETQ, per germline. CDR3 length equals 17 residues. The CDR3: CASSLIAYRRDPDTQYF. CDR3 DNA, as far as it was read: TGCGCCAGCAGCTTGATTGCTTACCGTAGAGATCCAGATACG.

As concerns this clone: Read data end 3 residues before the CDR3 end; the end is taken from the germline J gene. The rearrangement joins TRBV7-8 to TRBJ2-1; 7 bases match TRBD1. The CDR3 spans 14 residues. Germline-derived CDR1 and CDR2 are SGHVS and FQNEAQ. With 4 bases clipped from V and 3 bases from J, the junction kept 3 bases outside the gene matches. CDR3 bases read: TGTGCCAGCAGCTCCCGACAGGGCTACAATGAG. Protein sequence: CASSSRQGYNE. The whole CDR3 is CASSSRQGYNEQFF.

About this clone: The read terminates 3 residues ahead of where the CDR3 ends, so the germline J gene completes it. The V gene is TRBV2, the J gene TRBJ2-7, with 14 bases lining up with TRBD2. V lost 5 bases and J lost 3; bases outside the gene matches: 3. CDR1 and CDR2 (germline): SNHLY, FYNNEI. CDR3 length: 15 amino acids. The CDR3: CASSQGTSGSYEQYF. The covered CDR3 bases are TGTGCCAGCAGTCAAGGGACTAGCGGGAGCTACGAG. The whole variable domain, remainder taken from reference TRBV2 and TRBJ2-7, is EPEVTQTPSHQVTQMGQEVILRCVPISNHLYFYWYRQILGQKVEFLVSFYNNEISEKSEIFDDQFSVERPDGSNFTLKIRSTKLEDSAMYFCASSQGTSGSYEQYFGPGTRLTVT.

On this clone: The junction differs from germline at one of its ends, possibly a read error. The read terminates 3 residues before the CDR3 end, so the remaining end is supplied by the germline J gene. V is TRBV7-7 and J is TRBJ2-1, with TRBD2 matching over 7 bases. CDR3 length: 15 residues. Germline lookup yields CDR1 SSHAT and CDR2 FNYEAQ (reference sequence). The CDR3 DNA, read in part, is TGTGCTAGCAGCCATGGACTAGGGGTTGGGAATGAG. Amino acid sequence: CASSHGLGVGNE. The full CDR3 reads CASSHGLGVGNEQFF.

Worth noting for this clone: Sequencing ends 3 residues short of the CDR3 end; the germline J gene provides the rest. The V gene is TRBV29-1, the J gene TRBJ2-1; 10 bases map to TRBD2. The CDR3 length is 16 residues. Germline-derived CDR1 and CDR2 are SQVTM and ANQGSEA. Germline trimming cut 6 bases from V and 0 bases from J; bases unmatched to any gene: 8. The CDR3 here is CSVGGLAENSYNEQFF. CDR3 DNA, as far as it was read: TGCAGCGTCGGCGGACTAGCGGAGAACTCCTACAATGAG.

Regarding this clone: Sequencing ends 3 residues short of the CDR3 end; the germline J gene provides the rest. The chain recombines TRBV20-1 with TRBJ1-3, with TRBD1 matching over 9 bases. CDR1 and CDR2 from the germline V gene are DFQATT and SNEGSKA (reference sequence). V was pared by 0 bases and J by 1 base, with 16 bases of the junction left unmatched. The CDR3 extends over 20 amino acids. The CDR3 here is CSARETPGQGSVGSGNTIYF. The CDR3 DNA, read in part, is TGCAGTGCTAGAGAGACTCCGGGACAGGGTTCGGTGGGATCTGGAAACACC.

The DNA read from the CDR3 is TGTGCCAGCAGCTCGGACAGGGGGCTTTCACCC. Amino acids: CASSSDRGLSP. The whole CDR3 protein reads CASSSDRGLSPLHF. The chain combines TRBV7-6 with TRBJ1-6, with TRBD1 matching over 11 bases. The CDR3 end is not reached by the read, which stops 3 residues before it; the germline J gene fills it in. After removal of 4 bases from V and 9 bases from J, the junction contained 2 bases not matched to a gene. Per germline, CDR1 SGHVS and CDR2 FNYEAQ. This CDR3 spans 14 amino acids.

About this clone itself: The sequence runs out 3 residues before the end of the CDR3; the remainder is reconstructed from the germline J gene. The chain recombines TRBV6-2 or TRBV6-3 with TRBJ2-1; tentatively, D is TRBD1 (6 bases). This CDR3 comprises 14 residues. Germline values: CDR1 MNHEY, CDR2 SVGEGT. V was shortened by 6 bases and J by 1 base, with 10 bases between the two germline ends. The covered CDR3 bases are TGTGCCAGCAGCTCAACAGGGTCCTACAATGAG. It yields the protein CASSSTGSYNE. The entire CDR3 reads CASSSTGSYNEQFF.